This T cell receptor beta chain was sequenced during a study of somatic mutations in cytotoxic T cells in rheumatoid arthritis. About the research overall: The flow sorting of some V beta antibody-stained T-cell populations reached nearly 100% purity, and the sorted populations included V beta1+ cells sequenced for TCRB.

Female donors made up 50% to 55% of the healthy controls, blood donors whose median age was 56 years (range about 21-80). The CD4+ and CD8+ fractions came from positive magnetic bead selection and were purity-checked by flow cytometry. The CDR3 extends over 17 amino acids. Germline V gene sequence: CDR1 SGHRS, CDR2 YFSETQ. Trimming removed 3 bases from V and 4 bases from J; junction bases left unmatched: 6. The data were produced by immunoSEQ multiplex PCR, yet TCRdb's version contains in-frame clones alone and is incomplete. The repertoire consists of thousands of clones, with roughly 80% occurring once and the leading ten covering 35% to 40%. This clone was observed a few times.

The V call is TRBV5-1, the J call TRBJ2-1, with 14 positions matching TRBD2. Sequencing was carried out using CD8+ T cells sorted from blood. This sequence originates from a woman between 50 and 59 years old in good health. In DNA form, the CDR3 reads TGCGCCAGCAGCTCTAGACTAGCGGGGGGGTGGTACAATGAGCAGTTCTTC. Protein sequence: CASSSRLAGGWYNEQFF.